This T cell receptor (beta chain) stems from a study of blood T cells in healthy people across ages. Whole-study context: About one barcoded beta molecule per two T cells came from capture by template switching. Study-wide results and limits: Shifts in expanded clonotypes may have been confounded by donor CMV status, which was unknown.

This clonotype was counted a few times. The antigen remains undetermined. PCR was performed a second time for about 6 to 12 cycles using a sample-barcoded 5' primer and a J-beta primer mix. TCRdb re-derived calls from the 5' RACE reads in MiXCR, one entry per CDR3 protein. The table includes fewer than 2,000,000 distinct CDR3 sequences, 30% to 40% detected once. This clonotype was obtained from a human donor in good health. Sequencing input: blood.

In nucleotides, the CDR3 is TGTGCCAGCAGTTACTGGACAGGGGGTAGCAACGAGCAGTACTTC. Protein sequence: CASSYWTGGSNEQYF. The chain uses TRBV6-6 and TRBJ2-7, with TRBD1 identical over 10 bases. CDR3 size: 15 residues. V dropped 1 base and J dropped 5; count of bases not matched to a gene: 5. Germline values: CDR1 MNHNY, CDR2 SVGAGI (reference sequence).